The subject of this entry is one T cell receptor beta chain. This CDR3 has 11 residues. V was shortened by 6 bases and J by 0 bases, with 2 bases between the two germline ends. Germline CDR1 reads SNHLY; CDR2 reads FYNNEI. These data come from a study of blood T cell repertoires in COVID-19. Assay: immunoSEQ multiplex PCR; the TCRdb copy retains only in-frame clones and omits some. This table holds more than 200,000 clones, more than 70% found once. Sequences were obtained from PBMCs or T cells enriched from blood (not recorded which). The receptor was isolated from a man aged 25 to 45 with acute COVID-19. The chain has TRBV2 and TRBJ1-2, with D uncertain. CDR3 amino acids: CASSANYGYTF. The CDR3 DNA sequence: TGTGCCAGCAGCGCTAACTATGGCTACACCTTC.